This record concerns one T cell receptor (beta chain) sequence. Its target is not known. The entry originates in a study of OX40 agonist ivuxolimab in advanced cancers. About the study: An anti-OX40 (CD134) antibody with agonistic activity, ivuxolimab, was administered to patients. The study, taken as a whole, reports: More expanded clones were seen, on average, in CD8+ T cells than in CD4+. Some of the lowest clonal expansion was seen in partial responders at 0.1-3.0 mg/kg.

The length of the CDR3 is 13 residues. V lost 5 bases to trimming and J lost 0 bases, with 7 bases between them. Germline V CDR1 and CDR2: SGHTA, FQGNSA. TCRdb's copy holds only in-frame clones and misses some; the assay was immunoSEQ multiplex PCR. This sample carries about 22,000 clones, about 90% of them seen once, and the ten largest clones take about 30%. This clonotype was sampled from an adult with an advanced solid tumor such as melanoma, head and neck, liver or kidney cancer. The V and J genes are TRBV7-2 and TRBJ1-2; D call uncertain. The source was CD4+ or CD8+ T cells sorted from blood, collected in a trial of the OX40 agonist ivuxolimab. CDR3 residues: CASSTGPNYGYTF. CDR3 in DNA: TGTGCCAGCAGCACCGGACCTAACTATGGCTACACCTTC.